The source of this TCR beta chain is a study of T cell responses to AZD1222 COVID-19 vaccine. About the research overall: Second-dose timings of about 4 or about 12 weeks were pooled. Study results and limitations: Clonal diversity was possibly underestimated, and the donors were mostly white British, with more females.

Sequencing was performed with immunoSEQ multiplex PCR; in TCRdb, only in-frame clones are kept and a portion is missing. The sample lists tens of thousands of clones, approximately 85% seen once, with around 5% in the top ten. Comments on this clone: The antigen remains undetermined.

CDR1 is KGHSY, CDR2 FQNENV, per germline. V lost 1 base to trimming and J lost 10 bases, with 11 bases between them. This CDR3 region has 13 residues. The origin of this receptor is an adult in good health. V and J are TRBV16 and TRBJ2-1, with D perhaps matching TRBD2 (6 bases). Source: peripheral blood, taken on day 0 of AZD1222 vaccination. The CDR3 sequence: CASSQWREGEQFF. DNA for the CDR3: TGTGCCAGCAGCCAATGGAGGGAAGGAGAGCAGTTCTTC.